The entry below gives a single T cell receptor beta chain sequence along with its context. The record originates from a study of CD8+CD57+ T cells in acquired aplastic anemia. Looking at the study overall: Across the sorted CD4+ and CD8+ cells, DNA amounts averaged approximately 3.1 ug.

CDR3 length: 13 amino acids. CDR1 and CDR2 (germline): SNHLY, FYNNEI. V lost 8 bases, J lost 5 bases, and 12 bases lay in between. The template for TCR beta VDJ and CDR3 sequence profiling was genomic DNA. One entry per CDR3 protein results from TCRdb running MiXCR on the reads. The data show around 430,000 distinct CDR3 sequences, about a third seen once. Selection for sequencing was limited to patients who had shown CD8+CD57+ cell expansion by flow cytometry. Patients had not yet gotten any therapy when their blood was taken for sampling. Sequenced material: sorted CD4+, CD8+, or CD8+CD57+ T cells (not recorded which) from PBMCs. This chain links TRBV2 with TRBJ2-2; a possible D gene is TRBD1 (7 bases). This TCR was recovered from a human donor with aplastic anemia. The CDR3 DNA is TGTGCCAGCTCAGGGGGGAGGACCGGGGAGCTGTTTTTT. Residues: CASSGGRTGELFF.